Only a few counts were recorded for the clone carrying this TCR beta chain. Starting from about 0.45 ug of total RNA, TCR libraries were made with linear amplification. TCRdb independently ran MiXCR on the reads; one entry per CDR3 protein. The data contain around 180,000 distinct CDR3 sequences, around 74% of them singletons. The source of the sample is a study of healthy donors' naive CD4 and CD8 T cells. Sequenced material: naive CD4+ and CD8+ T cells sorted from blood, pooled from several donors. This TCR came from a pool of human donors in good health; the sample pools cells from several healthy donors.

The CDR3 loop is CATSDAAGPQTQYF. In DNA, the CDR3 is TGTGCCACCAGTGATGCAGCAGGTCCTCAGACCCAGTACTTC. V gene TRBV24-1 combines with J gene TRBJ2-5; D ambiguous. Germline V lookup: CDR1 KGHDR, CDR2 SFDVKD. The germline V and J ends were trimmed by 3 bases and 6 bases, with 13 bases remaining between them. The CDR3 spans 14 residues.